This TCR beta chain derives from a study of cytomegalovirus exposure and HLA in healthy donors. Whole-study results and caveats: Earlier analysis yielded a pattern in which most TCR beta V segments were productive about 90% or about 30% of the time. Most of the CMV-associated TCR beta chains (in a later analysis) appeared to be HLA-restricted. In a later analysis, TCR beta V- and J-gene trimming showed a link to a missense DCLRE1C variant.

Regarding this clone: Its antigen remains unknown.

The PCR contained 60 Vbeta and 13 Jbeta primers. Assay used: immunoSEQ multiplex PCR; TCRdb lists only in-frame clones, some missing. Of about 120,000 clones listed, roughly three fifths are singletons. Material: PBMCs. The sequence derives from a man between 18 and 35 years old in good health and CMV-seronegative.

The CDR3 is CAWRRLAGTDTQYF. The CDR3 DNA sequence: TGTGCCTGGAGGCGCCTAGCGGGGACAGATACGCAGTATTTT. The V gene is TRBV30, the J gene TRBJ2-3; 9 positions agree with TRBD2. The germline gives CDR1 GTSNPN, CDR2 SVGIG (reference sequence). The junction had 4 bases not matched to a gene; V was cut back by 3 bases and J by 3 bases. The CDR3 totals 14 residues. The full variable domain, with the rest looked up from reference TRBV30 and TRBJ2-3, is SQTIHQWPATLVQPVGSPLSLECTVEGTSNPNLYWYRQAAGRGLQLLFYSVGIGQISSEVPQNLSASRPQDRQFILSSKKLLLSDSGFYLCAWRRLAGTDTQYFGPGTRLTVL.